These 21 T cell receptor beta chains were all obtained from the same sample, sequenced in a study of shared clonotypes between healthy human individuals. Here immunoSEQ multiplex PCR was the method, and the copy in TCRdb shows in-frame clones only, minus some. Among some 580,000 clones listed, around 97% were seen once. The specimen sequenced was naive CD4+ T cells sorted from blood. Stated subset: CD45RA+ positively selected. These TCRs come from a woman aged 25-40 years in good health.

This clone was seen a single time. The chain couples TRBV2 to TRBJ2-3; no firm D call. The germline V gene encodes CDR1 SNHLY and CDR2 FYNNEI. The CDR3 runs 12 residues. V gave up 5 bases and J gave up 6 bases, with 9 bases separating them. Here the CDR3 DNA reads TGTGCCAGCAGTCCCCGTCGGGATACGCAGTATTTT. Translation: CASSPRRDTQYF.

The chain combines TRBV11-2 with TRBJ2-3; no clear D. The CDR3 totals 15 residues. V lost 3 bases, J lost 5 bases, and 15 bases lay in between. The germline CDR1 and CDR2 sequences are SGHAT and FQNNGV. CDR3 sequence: CASSLDGSVGDTQYF. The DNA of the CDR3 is TGTGCCAGCAGCTTGGACGGCAGTGTTGGAGATACGCAGTATTTT. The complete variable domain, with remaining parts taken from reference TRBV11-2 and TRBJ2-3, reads EAGVAQSPRYKIIEKRQSVAFWCNPISGHATLYWYQQILGQGPKLLIQFQNNGVVDDSQLPKDRFSAERLKGVDSTLKIQPAKLEDSAVYLCASSLDGSVGDTQYFGPGTRLTVL.

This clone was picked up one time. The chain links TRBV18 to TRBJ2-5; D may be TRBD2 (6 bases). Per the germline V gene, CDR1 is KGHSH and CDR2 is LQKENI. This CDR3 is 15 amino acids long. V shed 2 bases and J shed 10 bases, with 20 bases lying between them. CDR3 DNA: TGTGCCAGCTCACCAGGTGAGGAGGCGGGACGGGACCAGTACTTC. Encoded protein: CASSPGEEAGRDQYF. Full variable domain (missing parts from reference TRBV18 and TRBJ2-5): NAGVMQNPRHLVRRRGQEARLRCSPMKGHSHVYWYRQLPEEGLKFMVYLQKENIIDESGMPKERFSAEFPKEGPSILRIQQVVRGDSAAYFCASSPGEEAGRDQYFGPGTRLLVL.

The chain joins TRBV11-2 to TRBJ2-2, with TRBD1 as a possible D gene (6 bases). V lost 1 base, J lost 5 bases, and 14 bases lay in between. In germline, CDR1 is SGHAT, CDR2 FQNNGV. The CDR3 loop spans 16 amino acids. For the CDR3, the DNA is TGTGCCAGCAGCTTAGCTTTACAGGGAAGGACCGGGGAGCTGTTTTTT. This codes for CASSLALQGRTGELFF. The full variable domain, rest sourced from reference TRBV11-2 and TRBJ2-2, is EAGVAQSPRYKIIEKRQSVAFWCNPISGHATLYWYQQILGQGPKLLIQFQNNGVVDDSQLPKDRFSAERLKGVDSTLKIQPAKLEDSAVYLCASSLALQGRTGELFFGEGSRLTVL.

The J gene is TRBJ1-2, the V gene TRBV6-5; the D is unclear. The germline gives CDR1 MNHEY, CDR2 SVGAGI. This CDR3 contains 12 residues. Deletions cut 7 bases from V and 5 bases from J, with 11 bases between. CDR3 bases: TGTGCCAGCACTTCAGCTGATTATGGCTACACCTTC. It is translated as CASTSADYGYTF.

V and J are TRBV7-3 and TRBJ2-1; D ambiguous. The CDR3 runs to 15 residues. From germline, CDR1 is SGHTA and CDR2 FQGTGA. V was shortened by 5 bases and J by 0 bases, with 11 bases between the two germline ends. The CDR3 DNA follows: TGTGCCAGCAGCCCAGACTTGAGCTCCTACAATGAGCAGTTCTTC. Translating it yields CASSPDLSSYNEQFF.

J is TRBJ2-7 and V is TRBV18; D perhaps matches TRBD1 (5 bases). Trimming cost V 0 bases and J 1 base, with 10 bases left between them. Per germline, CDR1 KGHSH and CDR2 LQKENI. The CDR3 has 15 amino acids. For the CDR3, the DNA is TGTGCCAGCTCACCACCAGGTCCAGGGTCCTACGAGCAGTACTTC. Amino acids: CASSPPGPGSYEQYF.

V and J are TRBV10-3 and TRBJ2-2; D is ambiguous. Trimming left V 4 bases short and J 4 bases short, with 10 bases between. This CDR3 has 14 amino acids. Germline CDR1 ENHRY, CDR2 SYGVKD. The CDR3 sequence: CAISVGRRTGELFF. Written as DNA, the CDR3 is TGTGCCATCAGTGTCGGGCGCCGCACCGGGGAGCTGTTTTTT.

The CDR3 nucleotides read TGTGCCAGTAGTATGAAAACAGGGGGAAGTACTGAAGCTTTCTTT. Its translation is CASSMKTGGSTEAFF. The chain couples TRBV19 to TRBJ1-1, with TRBD1 matching over 8 bases. There are 15 residues in the CDR3. In germline, CDR1 is LNHDA, CDR2 SQIVND (reference sequence). Trimming at V came to 3 bases and at J to 5 bases, leaving 8 bases not matched to a gene.

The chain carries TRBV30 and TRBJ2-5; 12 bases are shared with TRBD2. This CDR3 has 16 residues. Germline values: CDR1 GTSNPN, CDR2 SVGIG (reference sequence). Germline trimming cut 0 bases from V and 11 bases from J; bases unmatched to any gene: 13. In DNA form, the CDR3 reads TGTGCCTGGAGTGTAGCCGGGACTAGCGGGTCACGGGAGCAGTACTTC. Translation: CAWSVAGTSGSREQYF.

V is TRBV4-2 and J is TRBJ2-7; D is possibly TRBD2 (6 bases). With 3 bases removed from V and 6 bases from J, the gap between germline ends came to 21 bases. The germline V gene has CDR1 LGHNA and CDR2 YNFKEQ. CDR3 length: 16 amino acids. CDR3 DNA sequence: TGTGCCAGCAGCCATTCGGCCGTGACTAGAATCCTCGAGCAGTACTTC. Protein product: CASSHSAVTRILEQYF.

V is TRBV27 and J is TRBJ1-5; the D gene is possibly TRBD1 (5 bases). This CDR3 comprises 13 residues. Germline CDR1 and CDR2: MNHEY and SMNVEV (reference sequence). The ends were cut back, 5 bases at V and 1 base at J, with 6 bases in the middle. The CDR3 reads CASSPGSNQPQHF. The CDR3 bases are TGTGCCAGCAGTCCAGGGAGCAATCAGCCCCAGCATTTT.

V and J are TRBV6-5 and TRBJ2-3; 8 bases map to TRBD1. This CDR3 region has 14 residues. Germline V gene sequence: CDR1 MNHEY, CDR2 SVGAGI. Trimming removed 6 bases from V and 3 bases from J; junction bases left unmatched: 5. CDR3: CASRGQGWTDTQYF. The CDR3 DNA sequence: TGTGCCAGCAGAGGACAGGGCTGGACAGATACGCAGTATTTT.

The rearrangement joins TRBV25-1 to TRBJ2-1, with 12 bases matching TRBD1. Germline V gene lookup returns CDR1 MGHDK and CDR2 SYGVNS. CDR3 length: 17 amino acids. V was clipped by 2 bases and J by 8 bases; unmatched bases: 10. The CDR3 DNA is TGTGCCAGCAGTGAAGTTCCGGGACAGGGGGCAAGCTATGAGCAGTTCTTC. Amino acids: CASSEVPGQGASYEQFF.

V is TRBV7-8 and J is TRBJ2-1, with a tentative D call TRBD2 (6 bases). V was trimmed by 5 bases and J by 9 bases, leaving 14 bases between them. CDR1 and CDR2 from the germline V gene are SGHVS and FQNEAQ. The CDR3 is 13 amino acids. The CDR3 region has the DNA TGTGCCAGCAGCGGCCGACTAGTTAGTGAGCAGTTCTTC. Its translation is CASSGRLVSEQFF.

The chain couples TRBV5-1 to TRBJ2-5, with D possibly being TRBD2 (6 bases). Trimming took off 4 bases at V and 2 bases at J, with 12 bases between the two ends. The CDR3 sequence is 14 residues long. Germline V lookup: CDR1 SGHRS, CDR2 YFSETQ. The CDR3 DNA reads TGCGCCAGCAGCGGCGGGACTGTACAAGAGACCCAGTACTTC. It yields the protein CASSGGTVQETQYF.

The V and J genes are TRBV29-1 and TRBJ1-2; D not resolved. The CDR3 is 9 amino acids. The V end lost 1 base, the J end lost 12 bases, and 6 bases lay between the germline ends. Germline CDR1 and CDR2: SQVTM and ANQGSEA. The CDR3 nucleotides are TGCAGCGTTGAAGGACGGGACACCTTC. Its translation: CSVEGRDTF.

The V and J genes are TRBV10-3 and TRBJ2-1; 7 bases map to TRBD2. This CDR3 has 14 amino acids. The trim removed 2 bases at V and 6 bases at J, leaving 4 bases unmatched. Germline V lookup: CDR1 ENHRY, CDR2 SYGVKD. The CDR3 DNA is TGTGCCATCAGTGAGGCGGGAGCGATCAATGAGCAGTTCTTC. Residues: CAISEAGAINEQFF.

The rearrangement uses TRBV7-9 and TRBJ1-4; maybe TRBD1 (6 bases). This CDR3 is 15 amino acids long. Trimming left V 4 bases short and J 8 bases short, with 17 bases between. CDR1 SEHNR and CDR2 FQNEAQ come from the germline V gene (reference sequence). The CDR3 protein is CASSSQGPRWEKLFF. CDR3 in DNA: TGTGCCAGCAGCTCACAGGGTCCCAGGTGGGAAAAACTGTTTTTT.

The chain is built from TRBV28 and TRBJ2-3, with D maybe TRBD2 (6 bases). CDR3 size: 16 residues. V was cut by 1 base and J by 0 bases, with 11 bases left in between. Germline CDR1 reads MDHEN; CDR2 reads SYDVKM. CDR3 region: CASSLFGGTSTDTQYF. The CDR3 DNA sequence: TGTGCCAGCAGTTTATTTGGTGGGACTAGCACAGATACGCAGTATTTT.

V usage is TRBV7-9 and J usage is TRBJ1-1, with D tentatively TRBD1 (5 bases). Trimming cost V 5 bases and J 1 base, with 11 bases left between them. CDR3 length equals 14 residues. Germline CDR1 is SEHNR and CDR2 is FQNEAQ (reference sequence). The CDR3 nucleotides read TGTGCCAGCAGCGCGTTACAGGAGAACACTGAAGCTTTCTTT. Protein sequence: CASSALQENTEAFF.